This T cell receptor (beta chain) was obtained from a study of beta chain features in type 1 diabetes. CDR1 and CDR2 (germline): SGHTA, FQGTGA. The CDR3 loop spans 13 amino acids. V was cut by 4 bases and J by 3 bases, with 8 bases left in between. The sequenced template was cDNA made from the entire isolated RNA. The data were produced by immunoSEQ multiplex PCR, yet TCRdb's version contains in-frame clones alone and is incomplete. The sample lists a few hundred thousand clones; 10% to 15% were seen once. Findings and caveats of the study: Healthy donors had naive, central memory and Treg TCRB repertoires that appeared less similar than those seen among patients. cDNA-based sequencing might over-represent cells highly expressing TCR. Moderate but significant shortening of TCRB CDR3s was recorded in all four CD4+ subsets from Type 1 diabetes patients.

This clone has a handful of counts. Its antigen is unknown. Sample: naive CD4+ T cells from blood. The rearrangement joins TRBV7-3 to TRBJ2-3; D is uncertain. The receptor was derived from a woman aged 18 to 35 with type 1 diabetes. The CDR3 loop is CASSSSQTDTQYF. The CDR3 DNA follows: TGTGCCAGCAGCTCATCCCAAACAGATACGCAGTATTTT.